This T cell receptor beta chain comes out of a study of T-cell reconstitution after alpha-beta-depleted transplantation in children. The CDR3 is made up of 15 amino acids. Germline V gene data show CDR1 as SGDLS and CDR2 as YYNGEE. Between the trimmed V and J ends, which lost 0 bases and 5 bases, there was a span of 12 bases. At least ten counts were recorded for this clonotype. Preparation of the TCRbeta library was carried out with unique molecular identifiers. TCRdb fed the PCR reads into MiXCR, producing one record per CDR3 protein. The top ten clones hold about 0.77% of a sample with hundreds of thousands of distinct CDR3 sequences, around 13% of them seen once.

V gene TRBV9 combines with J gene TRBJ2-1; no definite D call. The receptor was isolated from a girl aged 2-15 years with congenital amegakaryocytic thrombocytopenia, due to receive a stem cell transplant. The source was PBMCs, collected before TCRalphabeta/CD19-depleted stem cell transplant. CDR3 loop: CASSVAGLTNNEQFF. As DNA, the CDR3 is TGTGCCAGCAGCGTAGCTGGGCTAACTAACAATGAGCAGTTCTTC.